Shown below are 24 T cell receptor beta chains from a single sample sequenced in a study of blood T cell repertoires in COVID-19. This table comes from immunoSEQ multiplex PCR, and its TCRdb copy is limited to in-frame clones, with some not included. The sample has around 46,000 clones; 80% to 90% are singletons. Specimen: peripheral blood. These receptors originate from a human donor in a cohort sampled during active COVID-19. The donor label of this sample is uncertain.

The V and J genes are TRBV29-1 and TRBJ1-1, with TRBD1 as a possible D gene (5 bases). Trimming cost V 7 bases and J 1 base, with 13 bases left between them. The CDR3 is 13 residues long. Germline CDR1 is SQVTM and CDR2 is ANQGSEA. CDR3 nucleotide sequence: TGCAGCGCGGGGGGGACTTCGAACACTGAAGCTTTCTTT. Residues: CSAGGTSNTEAFF.

This clone has just a few counts. This chain connects TRBV6-5 to TRBJ1-3, with unresolved D. This CDR3 contains 13 residues. The V and J ends lost 11 bases and 3 bases respectively, with 14 bases between them. Per the germline V gene, CDR1 is MNHEY and CDR2 is SVGAGI. The CDR3 loop reads CACPEPNGNTIYF. The CDR3 DNA follows: TGTGCCTGTCCTGAGCCTAATGGAAACACCATATATTTT.

V is TRBV9 and J is TRBJ2-5; 7 bases are shared with TRBD1. Unmatched junction bases numbered 10, after V lost 1 base and J lost 4 bases. The germline CDR1 and CDR2 sequences are SGDLS and YYNGEE. The CDR3 is 16 residues long. CDR3 bases: TGTGCCAGCAGCGTAAAGTCACAGGGGACGTTAGAGACCCAGTACTTC. As protein: CASSVKSQGTLETQYF.

The chain joins TRBV11-1 to TRBJ2-7; TRBD1 agrees at 7 bases. Germline values: CDR1 SGHAT, CDR2 FQDESV (reference sequence). The CDR3 totals 15 residues. Unmatched junction bases numbered 10, after V lost 5 bases and J lost 3 bases. In DNA form, the CDR3 reads TGTGCCAGCAGCCCATACCTCCGGGACAGCTACGAGCAGTACTTC. Residues: CASSPYLRDSYEQYF.

This clone is a singleton in its sample. The chain joins TRBV9 to TRBJ2-5, with TRBD2 matching 7 bases. The CDR3 totals 13 residues. Germline V CDR1 and CDR2: SGDLS, YYNGEE. The V gene end was trimmed by 4 bases and the J gene end by 4 bases; junction bases not matched to a gene: 4. The CDR3 nucleotides read TGTGCCAGCAGCCCTGGGGGGGGAGAGACCCAGTACTTC. Encoded protein: CASSPGGGETQYF.

The chain recombines TRBV15 with TRBJ1-2; D is possibly TRBD1 (6 bases). The CDR3 extends over 14 amino acids. Germline V gives CDR1 LNHNV, CDR2 YYDKDF (reference sequence). Deletions cut 4 bases from V and 4 bases from J, with 13 bases between. The CDR3 coding sequence is TGTGCCACCAGCACCGAGGGGGTGGGCTATGGCTACACCTTC. This translates into CATSTEGVGYGYTF.

The chain carries TRBV28 and TRBJ1-2, with a weak D call TRBD1 (5 bases). The germline CDR1 and CDR2 sequences are MDHEN and SYDVKM. V was shortened by 5 bases and J by 1 base, with 11 bases between the two germline ends. This CDR3 has 14 residues. The CDR3 spells CASSQQGINYGYTF. In nucleotides, the CDR3 is TGTGCCAGCAGTCAGCAGGGCATTAACTATGGCTACACCTTC.

V gene TRBV18 combines with J gene TRBJ1-1; D is unresolved. This CDR3 comprises 13 residues. Germline loops: CDR1 KGHSH, CDR2 LQKENI. With 0 bases removed from V and 4 bases from J, the gap between germline ends came to 6 bases. CDR3 loop: CASSPPGSTEAFF. The DNA of the CDR3 is TGTGCCAGCTCACCACCGGGGAGCACTGAAGCTTTCTTT.

Only one count was recorded for this clone. CDR3 coding DNA: TGCGCCAGCAGCTTGGATGGGGCCACCGGGGAGCTGTTTTTT. Its translation is CASSLDGATGELFF. The V gene is TRBV5-1, the J gene TRBJ2-2; TRBD1 is a possible D gene (5 bases). Trimming removed 0 bases from V and 4 bases from J, with 7 bases in between. The germline CDR1 and CDR2 sequences are SGHRS and YFSETQ. The CDR3 spans 14 residues. The entire variable domain, with the rest obtained from reference TRBV5-1 and TRBJ2-2, is as follows: KAGVTQTPRYLIKTRGQQVTLSCSPISGHRSVSWYQQTPGQGLQFLFEYFSETQRNKGNFPGRFSGRQFSNSRSEMNVSTLELGDSALYLCASSLDGATGELFFGEGSRLTVL.

The chain uses TRBV6-6 and TRBJ2-7; a weak D match, TRBD2 (6 bases). Trimming stripped 7 bases from V and 4 bases from J, with 23 bases between. This CDR3 comprises 16 residues. In germline, CDR1 is MNHNY, CDR2 SVGAGI (reference sequence). CDR3 sequence (DNA): TGTGCCAGCACCACGAAAGGACGGGGAGGAGGATACGAGCAGTACTTC. Its translation is CASTTKGRGGGYEQYF.

This clone was detected once. The V and J genes are TRBV7-6 and TRBJ2-5; 8 positions match TRBD2. CDR1 and CDR2 (germline): SGHVS, FNYEAQ. Trimming took 0 bases from V and 1 from J; bases not matched to a gene: 1. The CDR3 is 15 amino acids. In DNA form, the CDR3 reads TGTGCCAGCAGCTTAGCGGGGACTAGCCAAGAGACCCAGTACTTC. Translated: CASSLAGTSQETQYF.

The chain employs TRBV20-1 and TRBJ1-2; the D is unclear. The V gene's germline CDR1 is DFQATT and CDR2 SNEGSKA (reference sequence). The CDR3 loop spans 11 amino acids. Trimming stripped 1 base from V and 8 bases from J, with 8 bases between. The CDR3 nucleotides are TGCAGTGCTAGAGTGACCGGGGGCTACACCTTC. Translation gives CSARVTGGYTF.

The chain carries TRBV28 and TRBJ1-2; unclear D gene. Germline-derived CDR1 and CDR2 are MDHEN and SYDVKM. This CDR3 contains 15 residues. Trimming pared 4 bases from V and 0 bases from J, leaving 12 bases between. Here the CDR3 DNA reads TGTGCCAGCAGTTCCCTCAGCGACTCTAACTATGGCTACACCTTC. This translates into CASSSLSDSNYGYTF.

This clone was counted between two and nine times. Here the CDR3 reads CASSEQGGPGVAYNSPLHF. CDR3 in DNA: TGTGCCAGCAGTGAACAGGGAGGCCCGGGTGTTGCCTATAATTCACCCCTCCACTTT. The V and J genes are TRBV6-1 and TRBJ1-6, with D possibly being TRBD1 (5 bases). V was trimmed by 2 bases and J by 2 bases, leaving 19 bases between them. Germline values: CDR1 MNHNS, CDR2 SASEGT. The CDR3 is 19 residues long.

V usage is TRBV12-5 and J usage is TRBJ2-7; TRBD2 matches at 8 bases. CDR3 length: 17 amino acids. Germline V gene data show CDR1 as LGHNT and CDR2 as FRNRAP. V lost 0 bases to trimming and J lost 4 bases; unmatched junction nucleotides: 11. This chain's CDR3 is CASGLVLTGGGTYEQYF. CDR3 DNA sequence: TGTGCTAGTGGTTTGGTCCTGACTGGCGGGGGGACGTACGAGCAGTACTTC.

This chain uses TRBV19 with TRBJ2-2, with unresolved D. CDR3 size: 14 residues. Germline V gene sequence: CDR1 LNHDA, CDR2 SQIVND (reference sequence). Trimming took 3 bases from V and 0 from J, leaving 5 bases between them. The CDR3 sequence: CASSIQANTGELFF. The CDR3 bases are TGTGCCAGTAGTATCCAGGCGAACACCGGGGAGCTGTTTTTT.

The rearrangement joins TRBV28 to TRBJ2-7, with a possible D match to TRBD2 (6 bases). Germline loops: CDR1 MDHEN, CDR2 SYDVKM. This CDR3 comprises 15 residues. Trimming pared 2 bases from V and 4 bases from J, leaving 15 bases between. In DNA form, the CDR3 reads TGTGCCAGCAGTTTAAATAGAATGGGGGGTTACGAGCAGTACTTC. It is translated as CASSLNRMGGYEQYF.

This clone was observed once. The chain has TRBV2 and TRBJ2-7; no firm D call. V shed 7 bases and J shed 2 bases, with 9 bases lying between them. Looked up from germline, CDR1 is SNHLY and CDR2 is FYNNEI. The CDR3 consists of 12 residues. CDR3 in amino acids: CASTLSTYEQYF. The CDR3 DNA follows: TGTGCCAGCACCCTATCCACCTACGAGCAGTACTTC. The full variable domain, rest sourced from reference TRBV2 and TRBJ2-7, is EPEVTQTPSHQVTQMGQEVILRCVPISNHLYFYWYRQILGQKVEFLVSFYNNEISEKSEIFDDQFSVERPDGSNFTLKIRSTKLEDSAMYFCASTLSTYEQYFGPGTRLTVT.

The chain joins TRBV19 to TRBJ1-2; 7 nucleotides match TRBD1. V lost 7 bases to trimming and J lost 8 bases; unmatched junction nucleotides: 10. Germline assignment: CDR1 LNHDA and CDR2 SQIVND (reference sequence). This CDR3 contains 13 residues. The chain's CDR3 is CASTPTGMGGYTF. The DNA of the CDR3 is TGTGCCAGTACCCCGACAGGGATGGGAGGCTACACCTTC.

This rearrangement joins TRBV4-2 to TRBJ1-1, with D maybe TRBD1 (5 bases). V lost 1 base, J lost 1 base, and 10 bases lay in between. This CDR3 is built from 15 residues. Germline lookup yields CDR1 LGHNA and CDR2 YNFKEQ. The CDR3 coding sequence is TGTGCCAGCAGCCAAGCTCCTCAGGGGAACACTGAAGCTTTCTTT. Protein: CASSQAPQGNTEAFF.

This chain uses TRBV6-5 with TRBJ1-1; D possibly corresponds to TRBD1 (5 bases). Germline lookup yields CDR1 MNHEY and CDR2 SVGAGI. With 6 bases removed from V and 0 bases from J, the gap between germline ends came to 8 bases. This CDR3 is built from 13 residues. CDR3 nucleotide sequence: TGTGCCAGCAGACGGACAATGAACACTGAAGCTTTCTTT. Protein product: CASRRTMNTEAFF.

The DNA of the CDR3 is TGTGCCAGCAGTGACAGGACAGGGTCGATCGATGGCTACACCTTC. This gives the protein CASSDRTGSIDGYTF. The chain employs TRBV6-4 and TRBJ1-2, with 8 nucleotides matching TRBD1. The germline V gene has CDR1 MRHNA and CDR2 SNTAGT. Unmatched junction bases numbered 8, after V lost 2 bases and J lost 6 bases. The CDR3 extends over 15 amino acids.

The chain recombines TRBV2 with TRBJ2-3, with D tentatively TRBD2 (5 bases). V was shortened by 8 bases and J by 0 bases, with 15 bases between the two germline ends. The CDR3 contains 15 residues. Per the germline V gene, CDR1 is SNHLY and CDR2 is FYNNEI. CDR3 amino acids: CASHSSLISTDTQYF. The CDR3 coding sequence is TGTGCCAGCCACTCTAGCCTCATAAGCACAGATACGCAGTATTTT.

The chain combines TRBV27 with TRBJ2-3; the D gene is possibly TRBD2 (5 bases). Trimming took off 2 bases at V and 0 bases at J, with 15 bases between the two ends. Germline V gene lookup returns CDR1 MNHEY and CDR2 SMNVEV (reference sequence). CDR3 size: 17 residues. DNA for the CDR3: TGTGCCAGCAGTTTAATCCGGGGTATACCTAGCACAGATACGCAGTATTTT. This translates into CASSLIRGIPSTDTQYF.